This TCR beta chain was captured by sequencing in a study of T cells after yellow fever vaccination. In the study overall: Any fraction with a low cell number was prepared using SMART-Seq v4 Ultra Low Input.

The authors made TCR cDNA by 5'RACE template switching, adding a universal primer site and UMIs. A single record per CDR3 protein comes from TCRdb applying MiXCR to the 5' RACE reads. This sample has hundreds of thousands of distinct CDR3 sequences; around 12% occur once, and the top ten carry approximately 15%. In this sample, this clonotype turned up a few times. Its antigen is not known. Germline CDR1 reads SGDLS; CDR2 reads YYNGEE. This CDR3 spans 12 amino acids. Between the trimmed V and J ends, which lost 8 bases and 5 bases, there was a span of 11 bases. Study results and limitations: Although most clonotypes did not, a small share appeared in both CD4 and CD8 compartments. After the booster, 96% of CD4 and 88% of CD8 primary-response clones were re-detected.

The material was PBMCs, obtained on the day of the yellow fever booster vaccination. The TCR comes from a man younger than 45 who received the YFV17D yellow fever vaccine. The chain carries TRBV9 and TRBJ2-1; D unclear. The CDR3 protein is CARQKENNEQFF. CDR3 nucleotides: TGTGCCAGACAAAAAGAGAACAATGAGCAGTTCTTC.